Below are 8 T cell receptor beta chains sequenced from a single sample in a study of shared clonotypes between healthy human individuals. Repertoires were generated with immunoSEQ multiplex PCR, while TCRdb's copy carries only in-frame clones and drops some. Seen here are 2 million to 2.5 million clones, 85% to 95% observed once, and the top ten hold about 0.13%. Sequencing was done on a sample of naive CD4+ T cells sorted from blood. Subset of the sample: CD45RA+ positively selected. Receptor source: a man younger than 30 in good health.

The chain is built from TRBV9 and TRBJ1-2; 9 nucleotides agree with TRBD1. This CDR3 region has 15 residues. CDR1 is SGDLS, CDR2 YYNGEE, per germline. The V segment lost 3 bases and the J segment 3 bases; nucleotides outside the gene matches: 6. CDR3 sequence (DNA): TGTGCCAGCAGCGCAGCGACAGGGGGATACTATGGCTACACCTTC. This encodes CASSAATGGYYGYTF.

The chain is built from TRBV2 and TRBJ2-7; 8 positions match TRBD2. Per the germline V gene, CDR1 is SNHLY and CDR2 is FYNNEI. The CDR3 has 13 amino acids. J lost 6 bases, V lost 7 bases, and 8 bases had no gene match. The CDR3 DNA sequence: TGTGCCAGCACTAGGACTAGCAATCGCGAGCAGTACTTC. This codes for CASTRTSNREQYF.

The chain has TRBV27 and TRBJ2-7; D unresolved. CDR1 MNHEY and CDR2 SMNVEV come from the germline V gene (reference sequence). The CDR3 is 14 amino acids. Trimming stripped 2 bases from V and 2 bases from J, with 10 bases between. The CDR3 DNA reads as TGTGCCAGCAGTTTAAGGCCGGATCCCTACGAGCAGTACTTC. It yields the protein CASSLRPDPYEQYF.

This rearrangement joins TRBV6-5 to TRBJ2-7, with TRBD2 identical over 7 bases. CDR3 length equals 14 residues. J gave up 4 bases and V 6 bases, and 9 bases lay outside the gene matches. Germline CDR1 reads MNHEY; CDR2 reads SVGAGI. The CDR3 DNA is TGTGCCAGCAGGGCCGGGACTACCCTATACGAGCAGTACTTC. This encodes CASRAGTTLYEQYF.

The V gene is TRBV11-2, the J gene TRBJ1-4; tentatively, D is TRBD1 (5 bases). Per the germline V gene, CDR1 is SGHAT and CDR2 is FQNNGV. V was clipped by 3 bases and J by 4 bases, with 12 bases between them. The CDR3 runs to 15 residues. The CDR3 loop reads CASSFATGGNEKLFF. CDR3 nucleotide sequence: TGTGCCAGCAGCTTTGCCACCGGGGGTAATGAAAAACTGTTTTTT.

The table lists this clone with a count of one. The rearrangement joins TRBV11-3 to TRBJ2-1; possibly TRBD2 for D (5 bases). The CDR3 is made up of 13 amino acids. Germline V gene lookup returns CDR1 SGHNT and CDR2 YENEEA. The ends were cut back, 2 bases at V and 12 bases at J, with 14 bases in the middle. The CDR3 nucleotides read TGTGCCAGCAGCTTATCCACTGGCGCGGGGCAGTTCTTC. Translated, it gives CASSLSTGAGQFF. Together with reference TRBV11-3 and TRBJ2-1, the CDR3 gives the full variable domain: EAGVVQSPRYKIIEKKQPVAFWCNPISGHNTLYWYLQNLGQGPELLIRYENEEAVDDSQLPKDRFSAERLKGVDSTLKIQPAELGDSAVYLCASSLSTGAGQFFGPGTRLTVL.

Regarding this clone: Other DNA sequences within the sample encode an identical CDR3. The rearrangement uses TRBV10-3 and TRBJ1-1; D is possibly TRBD1 (5 bases). CDR3 length equals 13 residues. CDR1 is ENHRY, CDR2 SYGVKD, per germline. Between the trimmed V and J ends, which lost 7 bases and 0 bases, there was a span of 9 bases. This CDR3 reads CAINPGLNTEAFF. DNA for the CDR3: TGTGCCATCAACCCGGGGCTGAACACTGAAGCTTTCTTT.

The chain is built from TRBV5-4 and TRBJ1-2; 8 nucleotides agree with TRBD1. The V and J ends lost 2 bases and 2 bases, in that order; junction bases with no gene match: 14. The CDR3 covers 18 residues. Germline CDR1 SGHNT, CDR2 YYREEE (reference sequence). CDR3 amino acids: CASSLRAGGVSSNYGYTF. In nucleotides, the CDR3 is TGTGCCAGCAGCTTAAGGGCAGGGGGCGTTTCGTCAAACTATGGCTACACCTTC.